This TCR beta chain was identified in a study of Ad26.COV2.S vaccination and SARS-CoV-2 variants. The method was immunoSEQ multiplex PCR; TCRdb's version includes in-frame clones alone and lacks a portion of them. The sample contains around 300,000 clones, roughly 90% of which appear only once. The sample's treatment: some 20 received Ad26.COV2.S at low or high dose, single or two shots; 5 received placebo; per-sample allocation not given. The investigators took samples on day 63 after the first vaccine or placebo injection. V dropped 1 base and J dropped 5 bases, with 14 bases sitting between them. The length of the CDR3 is 15 residues. Germline-derived CDR1 and CDR2 are MGHRA and YSYEKL.

This clonotype originated in a person aged 18-65 years who received the Ad26.COV2.S COVID-19 vaccine or a placebo. The V gene is TRBV4-1, the J gene TRBJ1-2, with a weak D call TRBD1 (6 bases). The sample consisted of peripheral blood, taken in a trial of Ad26.COV2.S vaccine versus placebo. The CDR3 region has the DNA TGCGCCAGCAGCCAAGTTGGGGGGCAGGCGTATGGCTACACCTTC. Protein product: CASSQVGGQAYGYTF.